Given below is one T cell receptor beta chain in context. Its antigen is still unknown. No per-base quality is available; no much larger clone lies one base away. Measured from the cysteine to the phenylalanine, the CDR3 is 14 residues long. The retained sequence is limited to the CDR3, 42 bases, with the frame set at the first base. V is cut by 10 bases and J by 4 bases, and the space between the germline ends is 19 bases. For CDR1 and CDR2, the germline V gene lists MDHEN and SYDVKM. Library preparation used multiplex PCR. Reads for this sample came from an Illumina HiSeq 2500. TCRbeta libraries were constructed through three rounds of nested PCR with primers (Table S4) according to protocols adapted from ARM-PCR. Before sequencing, PCR products of 200-500 bp were cut from the gel and purified using the QIAquick gel extraction kit. Under the source paper's analysis protocol: Trimmomatic was used to clean the reads, FLASH was used to merge the reads into complete CDR3 sequences, and MiTCR was used to assign the reads to V(D)J germline segments. Clonal diversity was computed as the inverse Simpson's index with VDJtools. In-frame sequences lacking a premature stop codon were counted as productive reads. Using fastp at Q25 and MiXCR, TCRdb reprocessed the public reads and kept productive beta chains. Each record represents a unique CDR3 protein, reported with the most common genes and DNA among its rows. The V and J calls and clone size are TCRdb's, not the authors'. Present in this sample are 77,000 or so distinct CDR3 sequences, over 65% of which were seen just once. About two fifths of the sample rests with the top ten.

The sample comes from a study of tumor and adjacent non-tumor tissue in lung cancer (dated by TCRdb to between 2018 and 2020). Concerning the study at large: Patients with adenocarcinoma (roughly 12), squamous cell carcinoma (2) and small cell lung cancer (1) were included in the cohort. Ages among the roughly 15 patients ranged from roughly 30 to 85 years, there were about ten men and 5 women, and disease was at TNM stage I to III. Sequencing generated a total of approximately 130 million productive TCRbeta reads, averaging around 4.2 million reads per sample. Bulk TCRbeta repertoires were compared between lung tumor tissue and matched distant non-tumor lung tissue obtained from around 16 lung cancer patients. For each patient, one tumor sample and one normal lung sample were taken, giving some 33 paired specimens that underwent TCRbeta CDR3 sequencing. Paper-wide results and their limitations: The top 100 clones accounted for a significantly larger cumulative portion of the repertoire in normal lung than in tumor tissue. Neither the sequencing platform nor unique molecular identifiers are named or mentioned anywhere in the methods. Younger patients had significantly higher TCR diversity, and higher tumor TCR diversity was associated with shorter overall and disease-free survival. Peripheral blood was not sequenced, so blood TCRbeta repertoires were not examined in the lung cancer patients of the study. TCR diversity (inverse Simpson) was significantly higher in tumor than in normal lung tissue (roughly 430 vs 170, P = 0.0075, Mann-Whitney U test). The cohort had only 15 or so patients, and the authors noted that larger samples and more detailed clinical data are needed.

RNA was extracted from bulk unsorted tissue and checked for quality with a NanoDrop ND-1000 and an Agilent 2100. The normal lung samples consisted of distant non-tumor tissue collected more than 3 cm from the tumor edge. All donors had newly diagnosed lung cancer, had not received prior chemotherapy, and were admitted for thoracic surgery in China between August and November 2014. Anyone who had undergone radiotherapy or chemotherapy before, or who had another cancer at the same time, was left out of the study. Surgical tissue pieces of roughly 1-2.2 cm3 were preserved in RNAlater solution and were kept at -80 degrees C until use.

The receptor was isolated from a man aged 65 to 79 with non-small cell lung cancer. The chain links TRBV28 with TRBJ1-1; the D gene is perhaps TRBD1, from 5 matching bases. The specimen sequenced was distant non-tumor lung tissue. In nucleotide form, the sequence is TGTGCCACTTCAGGGTGGGAGCGGAGCACTGAAGCTTTCTTT. Its translation is CATSGWERSTEAFF.